A selection of T cell receptor beta chains follows, all from one sample in a study of radiotherapy plus CTLA-4 blockade in lung cancer. Assay: immunoSEQ multiplex PCR; the TCRdb copy retains only in-frame clones and omits some. The repertoire consists of roughly 62,000 clones, with roughly four fifths occurring once and the leading ten covering 2.5% to 3%. Sample: peripheral blood, taken from a patient treated with radiotherapy plus ipilimumab. These receptors were obtained from a human donor with non-small cell lung cancer who had a complete response to radiotherapy plus ipilimumab. Each CDR3 is given with its conserved first and last residue. Each record gives: clone size, V gene, J gene, D gene, CDR3 DNA, CDR3 protein. A D gene is named only where the DNA matches it firmly. Clone sizes are given selectively: once, few, many, or a class where the clone is expanded.

>few|TRBV2|TRBJ1-1|TRBD1
TGTGCCAGGGGACAGGGGGCTACGGACTATAGTTTGGGGAACACTGAAGCTTTCTTT
CARGQGATDYSLGNTEAFF
>-|TRBV30|TRBJ2-7|-
TGTGCCTGGAGGGCAGTCTACGAGCAGTACTTC
CAWRAVYEQYF
>few|TRBV10-1|TRBJ1-1|-
TGCGCCAGCAGTGTGACTTTGAACACTGAAGCTTTCTTT
CASSVTLNTEAFF
>-|TRBV28|TRBJ2-7|TRBD1
TGTGCCAGCAGCCACGGGACAGGGGGCAACGAGCAGTACTTC
CASSHGTGGNEQYF
>-|TRBV11-3|TRBJ2-3|-
TGTGCCAGCACCCACGGACAGCGAGATACGCAGTATTTT
CASTHGQRDTQYF
>-|TRBV5-1|TRBJ1-2|-
TGCGCCAGCAGCCCGGACAGAATCTATGGCTACACCTTC
CASSPDRIYGYTF
>-|TRBV5-1|TRBJ2-6|-
TGCGCCAGCAGGTCGACAGTCGTCACGACTGGGGCCAACGTCCTGACTTTC
CASRSTVVTTGANVLTF
>-|TRBV18|TRBJ2-7|-
TGTGCCAGCTCACCAAAGAGCTCAGGACTTGTCGTTAGCGAGCAGTACTTC
CASSPKSSGLVVSEQYF
>-|TRBV27|TRBJ2-1|-
TGTGCCAGCAGTTTAAGGAGGTACACATATGAGCAGTTCTTC
CASSLRRYTYEQFF
>-|TRBV4-3|TRBJ1-4|-
TGCGCCAGCAGCCAACGTACAGGGTATGGGGCAACTAATGAAAAACTGTTTTTT
CASSQRTGYGATNEKLFF
>-|TRBV19|TRBJ2-4|TRBD2
TGTGCCAGTAGTACGGGGGGGCTAGCCAAAAACATTCAGTACTTC
CASSTGGLAKNIQYF
>-|TRBV6-6|TRBJ1-3|-
TGTGCCAGCAGTCCAGGGTTTGGAAACACCATATATTTT
CASSPGFGNTIYF
>-|TRBV5-8|TRBJ2-6|TRBD1
TGTGCCAGCAGCTCACCGGGACAGGGGATTGCTGGGGCCAACGTCCTGACTTTC
CASSSPGQGIAGANVLTF
>-|TRBV30|TRBJ1-3|-
TGTGCCTGGGCGGGGCAGGTCTCTGGAAACACCATATATTTT
CAWAGQVSGNTIYF
>few|TRBV6-6|TRBJ1-2|TRBD1
TGTGCCAGCAGTCGGGACAGGGTGAATCCCCATGGCTACACCTTC
CASSRDRVNPHGYTF
>-|TRBV15|TRBJ2-1|TRBD2
TGTGCCACGCGGGGGGGGTACAATGAGCAGTTCTTC
CATRGGYNEQFF
>-|TRBV9|TRBJ1-1|TRBD1
TGTGCCAGCAGCGCGGACAGGGATGAAGCTTTCTTT
CASSADRDEAFF
>-|TRBV19|TRBJ2-2|-
TGTGCCAGCCGCGTGCGAGGGCAGTATGGGACCGGGGAGCTGTTTTTT
CASRVRGQYGTGELFF
>-|TRBV7-2|TRBJ2-1|-
TGTGCCAGCAGCCGCCCGGCGGGAACGAATGAGCAGTTCTTC
CASSRPAGTNEQFF
>once|TRBV27|TRBJ2-1|-
TGTGCCAGCAGTTCGACACCTAATGAGCAGTTCTTC
CASSSTPNEQFF
>-|TRBV5-5|TRBJ1-5|-
TGTGCCAGCAGCTTGGCCCCAGGTACGAGCAATCAGCCCCAGCATTTT
CASSLAPGTSNQPQHF
>-|TRBV4-1|TRBJ1-1|-
TGCGCCAGCAGCCAGCTTTGGGGAGCACCTGAAGCTTTCTTT
CASSQLWGAPEAFF
>few|TRBV7-6|TRBJ2-3|TRBD1
TGTGCCAGCAGCAGTACAGGGGGCTCAGATACGCAGTATTTT
CASSSTGGSDTQYF
>-|TRBV6-5|TRBJ1-2|-
TGTGCCAGCAGTTATGGGCGGGGATCATTTAACTATGGCTACACCTTC
CASSYGRGSFNYGYTF
>-|TRBV6-5|TRBJ1-3|-
TGTGCCAGTGGTGAGGGACTCTTACCTGGAAACACCATATATTTT
CASGEGLLPGNTIYF
>-|TRBV19|TRBJ1-1|TRBD1
TGTGCCAGTAGTACACAGACAGGGATCACTGAAGCTTTCTTT
CASSTQTGITEAFF
>once|TRBV9|TRBJ1-1|-
TGTGCCAGCAGCGTAGGGGTTGGGGGGGCGCGTACTGAAGCTTTCTTT
CASSVGVGGARTEAFF
>few|TRBV7-2|TRBJ2-1|-
TGTGCCAGCAGCATAGCCTCTCTAGCGTACAATGAGCAGTTCTTC
CASSIASLAYNEQFF
>-|TRBV19|TRBJ2-1|TRBD2
TGTGCCAGTAGTATAATTCAAGCGGGAGGACAGGATGAGCAGTTCTTC
CASSIIQAGGQDEQFF
>-|TRBV2|TRBJ1-6|-
TGTGCCAGCAGTGGTCGTAACAGACGTTATTCCCCCCTCCACTTT
CASSGRNRRYSPLHF
>few|TRBV7-9|TRBJ1-4|-
TGTGCCAGCAGCTTAGGGGGGGGCGGATTAAATGAAAAACTGTTTTTT
CASSLGGGGLNEKLFF
>-|TRBV6-6|TRBJ1-4|TRBD1
TGTGCCAGCAGTCTACAGGGGCGTAATGAAAAACTGTTTTTT
CASSLQGRNEKLFF
>-|TRBV27|TRBJ2-3|-
TGTGCCAGCAGTTTATCGATCGGGGTTAGCACAGATACGCAGTATTTT
CASSLSIGVSTDTQYF
>few|TRBV11-2|TRBJ1-6|-
TGTGCCAGCAGCTTAGTCGCGGTACACACTTTCGGTAATTCACCCCTCCACTTT
CASSLVAVHTFGNSPLHF
>-|TRBV5-4|TRBJ1-2|TRBD1
TGTGCCAGCAGCAAGGGGGCGCAGGATGGCTACACCTTC
CASSKGAQDGYTF
>-|TRBV18|TRBJ2-7|TRBD1
TGTGCCAGCTCACGGACAGGGGTGGGCGAGCAGTACTTC
CASSRTGVGEQYF
>-|TRBV6-5|TRBJ2-7|TRBD1
TGTGCCAGCAGTCAGGACAGGGTAACCGAGCAGTACTTC
CASSQDRVTEQYF
>-|TRBV7-2|TRBJ2-5|TRBD1
TGTGCCAGCAGCGCGACAGGGGATCTAACAGAGACCCAGTACTTC
CASSATGDLTETQYF
>-|TRBV6-5|TRBJ1-1|TRBD1
TGTGCCAGCAGTTCCAAGCTTTCAGGGGGCCTCGCTGAAGCTTTCTTT
CASSSKLSGGLAEAFF
>-|TRBV18|TRBJ1-3|-
TGTGCCAGCCAAAGATTGCAGATCTCTGGAAACACCATATATTTT
CASQRLQISGNTIYF
>-|TRBV4-3|TRBJ1-1|-
TGCGCCAGCAGCCGACAGATGGGTACTGAAGCTTTCTTT
CASSRQMGTEAFF
>-|TRBV10-1|TRBJ2-7|TRBD2
TGCGCCAGCAGTGAGGGGACTAGCGGGAGTTACGAGCAGTACTTC
CASSEGTSGSYEQYF
>-|TRBV11-2|TRBJ2-2|-
TGTGCCAGCACCCGACTACTACAGCACACCGGGGAGCTGTTTTTT
CASTRLLQHTGELFF
>-|TRBV10-2|TRBJ2-2|-
TGCGCCAGCAGTGACCCCGGAGTCACCGGGGAGCTGTTTTTT
CASSDPGVTGELFF
>few|TRBV4-3|TRBJ1-6|-
TGCGCCAGCAGCCAACGTGCAGGGTATAATTCACCCCTCCACTTT
CASSQRAGYNSPLHF
>-|TRBV27|TRBJ2-7|TRBD1
TGTGCCAGCAGACCCTGGGACAGAAGAACCTACGAGCAGTACTTC
CASRPWDRRTYEQYF
>few|TRBV10-2|TRBJ1-3|-
TGCGCCAGCAGTGAGACTACGTTGGGCTCTGGAAACACCATATATTTT
CASSETTLGSGNTIYF
>once|TRBV7-6|TRBJ2-1|TRBD2
TGTGCCAGCAGCCGGACTAGCGGGAGAAATGAGCAGTTCTTC
CASSRTSGRNEQFF
>once|TRBV11-2|TRBJ2-1|-
TGTGCCAGCAGCTTTACTCAGGGTGAGCAGTTCTTC
CASSFTQGEQFF
>few|TRBV6-6|TRBJ1-3|-
TGTGCCAGCATTCTTCCCCCTCCTTTGTCTGGAAACACCATATATTTT
CASILPPPLSGNTIYF
>-|TRBV19|TRBJ1-5|TRBD1
TGTGCCAGTAGCCCATGGGGGCCAGGGGGCTTTAGCAATCAGCCCCAGCATTTT
CASSPWGPGGFSNQPQHF
>few|TRBV4-3|TRBJ1-4|-
TGCGCCAGCAGCCAAGAGGGAATAGGGGGAACTCCTAATGAAAAACTGTTTTTT
CASSQEGIGGTPNEKLFF